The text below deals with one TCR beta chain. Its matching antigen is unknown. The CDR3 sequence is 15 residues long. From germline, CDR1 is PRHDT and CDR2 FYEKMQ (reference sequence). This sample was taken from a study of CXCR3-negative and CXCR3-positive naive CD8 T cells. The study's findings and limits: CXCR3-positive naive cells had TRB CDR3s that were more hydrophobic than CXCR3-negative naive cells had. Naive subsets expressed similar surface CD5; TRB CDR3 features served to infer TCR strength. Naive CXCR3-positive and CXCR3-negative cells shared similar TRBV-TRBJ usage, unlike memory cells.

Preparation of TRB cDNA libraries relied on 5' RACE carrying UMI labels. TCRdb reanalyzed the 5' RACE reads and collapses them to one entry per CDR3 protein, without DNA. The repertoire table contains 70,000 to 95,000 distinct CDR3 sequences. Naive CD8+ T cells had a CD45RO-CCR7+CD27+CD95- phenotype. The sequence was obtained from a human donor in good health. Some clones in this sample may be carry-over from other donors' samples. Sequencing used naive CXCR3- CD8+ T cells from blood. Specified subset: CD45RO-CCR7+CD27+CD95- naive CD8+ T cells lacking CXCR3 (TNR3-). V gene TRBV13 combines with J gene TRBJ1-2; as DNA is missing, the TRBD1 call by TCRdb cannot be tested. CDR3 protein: CASSLAGGLDYGYTF. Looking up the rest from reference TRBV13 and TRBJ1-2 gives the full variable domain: AAGVIQSPRHLIKEKRETATLKCYPIPRHDTVYWYQQGPGQDPQFLISFYEKMQSDKGSIPDRFSAQQFSDYHSELNMSSLELGDSALYFCASSLAGGLDYGYTFGSGTRLTVV.